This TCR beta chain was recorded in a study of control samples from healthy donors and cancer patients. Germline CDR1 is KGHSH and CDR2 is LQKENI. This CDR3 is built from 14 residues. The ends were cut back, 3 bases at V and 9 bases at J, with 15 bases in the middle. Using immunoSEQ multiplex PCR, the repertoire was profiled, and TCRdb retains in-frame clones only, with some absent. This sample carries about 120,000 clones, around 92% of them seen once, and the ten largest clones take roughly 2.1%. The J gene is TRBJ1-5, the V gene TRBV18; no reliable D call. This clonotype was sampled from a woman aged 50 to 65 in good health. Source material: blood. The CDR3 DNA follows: TGTGCCAGCTCACCGGGCGACTACGTGACGCCCCAGCATTTT. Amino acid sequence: CASSPGDYVTPQHF.